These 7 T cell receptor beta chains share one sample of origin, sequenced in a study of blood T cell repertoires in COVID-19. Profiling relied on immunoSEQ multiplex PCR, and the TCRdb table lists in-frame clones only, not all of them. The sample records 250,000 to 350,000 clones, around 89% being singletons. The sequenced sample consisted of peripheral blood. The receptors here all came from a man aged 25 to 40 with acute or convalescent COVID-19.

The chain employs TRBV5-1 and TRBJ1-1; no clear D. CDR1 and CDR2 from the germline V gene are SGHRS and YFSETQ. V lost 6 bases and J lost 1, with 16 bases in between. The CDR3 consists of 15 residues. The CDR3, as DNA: TGCGCCAGCACTACCTCACAGTCCCCGAACACTGAAGCTTTCTTT. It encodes CASTTSQSPNTEAFF.

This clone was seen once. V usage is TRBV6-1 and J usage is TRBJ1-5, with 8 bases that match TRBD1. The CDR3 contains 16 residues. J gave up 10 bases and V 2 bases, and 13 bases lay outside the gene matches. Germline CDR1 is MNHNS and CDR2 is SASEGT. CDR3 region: CASSEWYRGAVSPQHF. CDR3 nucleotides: TGTGCCAGCAGTGAATGGTACAGGGGGGCGGTCAGCCCCCAGCATTTT.

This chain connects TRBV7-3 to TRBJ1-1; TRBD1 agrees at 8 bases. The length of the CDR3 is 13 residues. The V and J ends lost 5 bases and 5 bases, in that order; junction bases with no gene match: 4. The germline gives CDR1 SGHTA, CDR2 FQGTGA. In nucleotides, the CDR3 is TGTGCCAGCAGCCCAGGGGGCCGGACTGAAGCTTTCTTT. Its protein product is CASSPGGRTEAFF.

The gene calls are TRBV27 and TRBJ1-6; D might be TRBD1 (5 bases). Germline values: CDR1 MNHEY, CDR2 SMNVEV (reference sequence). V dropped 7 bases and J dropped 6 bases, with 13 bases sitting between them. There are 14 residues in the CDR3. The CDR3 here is CASMAGLGNSPLHF. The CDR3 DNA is TGTGCCAGCATGGCAGGGCTGGGTAATTCACCCCTCCACTTT.

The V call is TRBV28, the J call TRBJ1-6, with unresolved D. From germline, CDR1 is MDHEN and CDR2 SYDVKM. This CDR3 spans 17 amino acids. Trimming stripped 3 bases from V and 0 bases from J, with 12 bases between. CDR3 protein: CASSFGYGSSYNSPLHF. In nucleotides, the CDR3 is TGTGCCAGCAGTTTCGGCTACGGGAGCTCCTATAATTCACCCCTCCACTTT.

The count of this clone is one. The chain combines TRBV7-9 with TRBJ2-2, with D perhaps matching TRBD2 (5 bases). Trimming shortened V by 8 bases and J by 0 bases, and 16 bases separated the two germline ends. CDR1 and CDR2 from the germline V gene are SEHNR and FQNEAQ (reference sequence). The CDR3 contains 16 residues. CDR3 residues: CASGPWGDTNTGELFF. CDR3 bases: TGTGCCAGCGGCCCCTGGGGAGACACGAACACCGGGGAGCTGTTTTTT.

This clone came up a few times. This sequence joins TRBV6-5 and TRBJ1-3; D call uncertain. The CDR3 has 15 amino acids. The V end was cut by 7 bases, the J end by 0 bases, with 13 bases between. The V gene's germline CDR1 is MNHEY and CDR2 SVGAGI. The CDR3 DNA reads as TGTGCCAGCAAGGAAACTGACTTCTCTGGAAACACCATATATTTT. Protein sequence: CASKETDFSGNTIYF.